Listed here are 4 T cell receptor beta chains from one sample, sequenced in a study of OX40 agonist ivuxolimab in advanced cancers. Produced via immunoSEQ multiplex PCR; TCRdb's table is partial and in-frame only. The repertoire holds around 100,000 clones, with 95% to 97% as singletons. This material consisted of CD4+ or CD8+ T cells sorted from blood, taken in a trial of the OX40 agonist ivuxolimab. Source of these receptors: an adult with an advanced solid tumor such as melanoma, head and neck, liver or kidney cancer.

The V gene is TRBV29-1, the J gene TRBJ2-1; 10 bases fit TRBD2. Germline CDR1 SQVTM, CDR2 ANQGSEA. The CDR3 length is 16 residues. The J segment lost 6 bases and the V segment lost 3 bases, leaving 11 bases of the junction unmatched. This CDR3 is CSVDYPSGGQGNEQFF. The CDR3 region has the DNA TGCAGCGTTGATTACCCTAGCGGGGGACAAGGCAATGAGCAGTTCTTC.

Written as DNA, the CDR3 is TGTGCCAGCAGCTTGGATTGGGGGGAAGAGACCCAGTACTTC. This encodes CASSLDWGEETQYF. The rearrangement uses TRBV5-6 and TRBJ2-5, with D possibly being TRBD2 (6 bases). The V end lost 0 bases, the J end lost 3 bases, and 9 bases lay between the germline ends. The germline CDR1 and CDR2 sequences are SGHDT and YYEEEE. CDR3 length equals 14 residues.

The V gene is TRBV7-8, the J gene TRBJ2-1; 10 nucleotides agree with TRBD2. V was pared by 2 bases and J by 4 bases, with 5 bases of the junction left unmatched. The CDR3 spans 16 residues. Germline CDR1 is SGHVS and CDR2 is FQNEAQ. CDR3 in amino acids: CASSLHSGGRYNEQFF. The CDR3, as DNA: TGTGCCAGCAGCTTACATAGCGGGGGGAGGTACAATGAGCAGTTCTTC.

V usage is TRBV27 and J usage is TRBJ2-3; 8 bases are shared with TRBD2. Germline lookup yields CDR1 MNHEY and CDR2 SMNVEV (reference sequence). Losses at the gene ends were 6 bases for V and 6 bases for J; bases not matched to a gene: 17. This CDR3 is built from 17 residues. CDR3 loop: CASSFIGVAGLADTQYF. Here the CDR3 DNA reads TGTGCCAGCAGCTTTATTGGGGTAGCGGGATTAGCCGATACGCAGTATTTT.